The present entry profiles one T cell receptor (beta chain) with its context. Germline values: CDR1 SEHNR, CDR2 FQNEAQ (reference sequence). This CDR3 is 15 amino acids long. With V trimmed by 6 bases and J by 5 bases, 7 bases remained unmatched. This entry belongs to a study of blood T cell repertoires in COVID-19. Study-level information: Samples of COVID-19 (acute and convalescent) were obtained from the United States, Italy and Spain.

Only in-frame clones appear in the TCRdb table, and some are missing; sequencing was by immunoSEQ multiplex PCR. The data contain about 290,000 clones, around 85% of them singletons. The receptor was derived from a woman in her forties or fifties with active or convalescent COVID-19. The source material was peripheral blood. The V and J genes are TRBV7-9 and TRBJ2-3, with 11 bases that match TRBD2. As DNA, the CDR3 is TGTGCCAGCAGTCGGGGGGGACTAGCGGTAGATACGCAGTATTTT. Protein: CASSRGGLAVDTQYF.